This TCR beta chain was identified in a study of CXCR3-negative and CXCR3-positive naive CD8 T cells. Study observations and caveats: TRBV-TRBJ usage was alike in naive CXCR3-negative and CXCR3-positive cells but differed in memory cells.

Germline-derived CDR1 and CDR2 are MNHNY and SVGAGI (reference sequence). The CDR3 is 15 amino acids. With respect to this clonotype: Its antigen is still unknown.

The TRB cDNA libraries were prepared by 5' RACE with UMI labels. TCRdb reprocessed the 5' RACE reads; each CDR3 protein has one entry and no DNA is given. Here the sample table reports 100,000 to 150,000 distinct CDR3 sequences. Sample: naive CXCR3- CD8+ T cells from blood. Subset of the sample: CD45RO-CCR7+CD27+CD95- naive CD8+ T cells lacking CXCR3 (TNR3-). The chain couples TRBV6-6 to TRBJ2-5; TCRdb's assignment of TRBD2 cannot be checked, as there is no DNA. This clonotype was sampled from a human donor in good health. Some clones in this sample may be carry-over from other donors' samples. CDR3 in amino acids: CASRPAGGPEETQYF.